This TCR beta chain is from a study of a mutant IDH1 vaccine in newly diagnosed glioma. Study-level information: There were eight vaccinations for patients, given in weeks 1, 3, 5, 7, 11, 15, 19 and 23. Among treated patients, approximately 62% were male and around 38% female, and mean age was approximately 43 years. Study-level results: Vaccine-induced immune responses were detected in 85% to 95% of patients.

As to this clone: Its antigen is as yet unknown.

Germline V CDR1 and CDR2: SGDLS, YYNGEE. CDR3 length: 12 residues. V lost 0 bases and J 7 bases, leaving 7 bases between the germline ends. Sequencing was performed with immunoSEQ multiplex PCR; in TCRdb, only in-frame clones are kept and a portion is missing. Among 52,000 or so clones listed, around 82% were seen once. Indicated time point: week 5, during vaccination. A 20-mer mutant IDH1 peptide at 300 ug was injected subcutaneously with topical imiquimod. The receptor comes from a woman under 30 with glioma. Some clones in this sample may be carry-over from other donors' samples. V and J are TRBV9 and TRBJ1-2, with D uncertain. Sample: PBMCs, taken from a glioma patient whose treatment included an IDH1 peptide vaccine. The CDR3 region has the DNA TGTGCCAGCAGCGTAGGAATTGGTGGCTACACCTTC. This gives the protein CASSVGIGGYTF.